Listed below are T cell receptor beta chains from one sample, sequenced in a study of blood T cell repertoires in COVID-19. The assay was immunoSEQ multiplex PCR, and TCRdb's table has in-frame clones only and misses some. The table includes some 97,000 clones, roughly 87% detected once. Sequencing was carried out using peripheral blood. The receptor source for this set is a man younger than 45 in a cohort sampled during active COVID-19. Both conserved end residues are part of each CDR3. D genes are given only for firm matches. Rows give clone size only sometimes, using once, few, many, or a class for an expanded clone.

j_call,clone_size,v_call,d_call,cdr3_nt,cdr3_aa
TRBJ2-2,NA,TRBV6-6,NA,TGTGCCAGCATTAAGAGAAACACCGGGGAGCTGTTTTTT,CASIKRNTGELFF
TRBJ2-7,once,TRBV19,NA,TGTGCCAGTAGTCCCCGACAGGTTTTGTACGAGCAGTACTTC,CASSPRQVLYEQYF
TRBJ1-1,NA,TRBV6-6,TRBD1,TGTGCCAGCACTATAGACAGGGGCTCTGAAGCTTTCTTT,CASTIDRGSEAFF
TRBJ2-4,NA,TRBV5-1,NA,TGCGCCAGCAGCTTGCTCGGGGGATCACTTAAAAACATTCAGTACTTC,CASSLLGGSLKNIQYF
TRBJ1-2,NA,TRBV15,NA,TGTGCCACCAGCAGAGCCCCCGGGACTTCCTCGCCCCGCCGCCCCAACTATGGCTACACCTTC,CATSRAPGTSSPRRPNYGYTF
TRBJ2-7,few,TRBV29-1,TRBD1,TGCAGCGTTTCGGGACAGGGGGCCGCCTACGAGCAGTACTTC,CSVSGQGAAYEQYF
TRBJ2-5,NA,TRBV10-1,NA,TGCGCCAGCAGTGGAAACAGGGAAGAGACCCAGTACTTC,CASSGNREETQYF
TRBJ1-4,NA,TRBV5-6,TRBD1,TGTGCCAGCAGCCAGGGACAGGGGTCCGGTAGTGAAAAACTGTTTTTT,CASSQGQGSGSEKLFF
TRBJ2-2,NA,TRBV6-6,TRBD1,TGTGCCAGCAGTCGTCCTTCGACAGGGGATAACACCGGGGAGCTGTTTTTT,CASSRPSTGDNTGELFF
TRBJ2-3,NA,TRBV11-2,TRBD2,TGTGCCAGCAGCGTTCGGGAGGGAGGGGCTCGCGATACGCAGTATTTT,CASSVREGGARDTQYF
TRBJ1-1,NA,TRBV19,TRBD1,TGTGCCAGTAGTATTAGGACAGGGGAAGCTTTCTTT,CASSIRTGEAFF
TRBJ2-3,NA,TRBV4-1,TRBD2,TGCGCCAGCAGCCAAGATAGTAGCGGGGGGGCGGGCGATACGCAGTATTTT,CASSQDSSGGAGDTQYF
TRBJ1-2,NA,TRBV7-3,NA,TGTGCCAGCAGCTTAGAGACAGGCGTTGGCTACACCTTC,CASSLETGVGYTF
TRBJ2-5,NA,TRBV7-2,TRBD2,TGTGCCAGCGGTATAGCGGGGGGGGAAGAGACCCAGTACTTC,CASGIAGGEETQYF
TRBJ2-3,NA,TRBV7-8,NA,TGTGCCAGCAGTCCTGGACAGAATAGTCTCACAGATACGCAGTATTTT,CASSPGQNSLTDTQYF
TRBJ2-7,NA,TRBV7-9,NA,TGTGCCAGCAGCTTAAGCGTTTCCTACGAGCAGTACTTC,CASSLSVSYEQYF